These 26 T cell receptor beta chains came from one sample sequenced in a study of cytomegalovirus exposure and HLA in healthy donors. The PCR made use of 60 Vbeta and 13 Jbeta primers. Using immunoSEQ multiplex PCR, the repertoire was profiled, and TCRdb retains in-frame clones only, with some absent. The data show some 110,000 clones, and the top ten clones hold 3% to 4.5%. Source material: PBMCs. The source of these receptors is a man in his thirties or forties in good health and CMV-seronegative.

The V and J genes are TRBV5-1 and TRBJ2-1; D gene uncertain. Germline-derived CDR1 and CDR2 are SGHRS and YFSETQ. V was pared by 0 bases and J by 15 bases, with 10 bases between. The CDR3 has 11 residues. The CDR3 is CASSLEGDPFF. CDR3 DNA: TGCGCCAGCAGCTTGGAAGGAGACCCGTTCTTC. Combining the CDR3 with reference TRBV5-1 and TRBJ2-1 gives the whole variable domain KAGVTQTPRYLIKTRGQQVTLSCSPISGHRSVSWYQQTPGQGLQFLFEYFSETQRNKGNFPGRFSGRQFSNSRSEMNVSTLELGDSALYLCASSLEGDPFFGPGTRLTVL.

The genes are TRBV11-2 and TRBJ2-7, with no clear D. The germline V gene has CDR1 SGHAT and CDR2 FQNNGV. The CDR3 covers 13 residues. V was clipped by 1 base and J by 3 bases, with 7 bases between them. The CDR3 coding sequence is TGTGCCAGCAGCTTAGGGTCCAGCTACGAGCAGTACTTC. Its translation is CASSLGSSYEQYF.

This sequence joins TRBV5-1 and TRBJ2-3; 9 positions match TRBD2. V lost 0 bases, J lost 4 bases, and 12 bases stayed unmatched. The germline V gene has CDR1 SGHRS and CDR2 YFSETQ. The CDR3 runs to 18 residues. The CDR3 sequence: CASSLAVGRGGIPDTQYF. CDR3 sequence (DNA): TGCGCCAGCAGCTTGGCCGTCGGGCGGGGGGGCATCCCAGATACGCAGTATTTT.

The genes are TRBV7-2 and TRBJ1-2; D gene uncertain. V lost 2 bases to trimming and J lost 1 base, with 8 bases between them. The CDR3 covers 14 residues. Germline V gives CDR1 SGHTA, CDR2 FQGNSA. The CDR3 sequence: CASSLRPSNYGYTF. Written as DNA, the CDR3 is TGTGCCAGCAGCTTACGCCCCAGTAACTATGGCTACACCTTC.

V gene TRBV18 combines with J gene TRBJ1-5; 9 bases line up with TRBD1. CDR3 length equals 15 residues. Germline CDR1 KGHSH, CDR2 LQKENI. V trimming: 6 bases; J trimming: 4 bases; junction bases outside the gene matches: 7. The DNA of the CDR3 is TGTGCCAGCTCGCCCAGGACAGGGGAAAATCAGCCCCAGCATTTT. Translating it yields CASSPRTGENQPQHF.

This chain links TRBV29-1 with TRBJ2-5; 11 bases line up with TRBD1. Near its end, the DNA agrees better with TRBJ2-7, so the J call may be wrong. The germline V gene has CDR1 SQVTM and CDR2 ANQGSEA. The CDR3 is made up of 13 amino acids. Here the CDR3 reads CSAKDRGPSEQYF. Written as DNA, the CDR3 is TGCAGCGCCAAGGACAGGGGGCCCAGCGAGCAGTACTTC.

The chain joins TRBV7-9 to TRBJ2-3; 10 bases are a match to TRBD2. The CDR3 runs 17 residues. The V gene end was trimmed by 5 bases and the J gene end by 4 bases; junction bases not matched to a gene: 12. Germline V gives CDR1 SEHNR, CDR2 FQNEAQ (reference sequence). Here the CDR3 reads CASSPRLAGLNPDTQYF. Here the CDR3 DNA reads TGTGCCAGCAGCCCCCGACTAGCGGGCCTGAATCCAGATACGCAGTATTTT.

Remarks on this clone: This same CDR3 is encoded by further DNA sequences in the sample. The V call is TRBV19, the J call TRBJ2-2; 7 bases map to TRBD2. The CDR3 is 14 residues long. V trimming: 7 bases; J trimming: 0 bases; junction bases outside the gene matches: 2. Germline-derived CDR1 and CDR2 are LNHDA and SQIVND (reference sequence). CDR3 in DNA: TGTGCCAGTAAGGCGGGGGCGAACACCGGGGAGCTGTTTTTT. Its protein product is CASKAGANTGELFF.

This chain joins TRBV18 and TRBJ1-6, with no clear D. V lost 3 bases and J lost 8, with 5 bases in between. Germline values: CDR1 KGHSH, CDR2 LQKENI. This CDR3 region has 12 residues. Here the CDR3 reads CASSPVDSPLHF. CDR3 nucleotide sequence: TGTGCCAGCTCACCCGTAGATTCACCCCTCCACTTT.

The gene calls are TRBV6-6 and TRBJ2-1; 8 positions agree with TRBD1. Losses at the gene ends were 3 bases for V and 7 bases for J; bases not matched to a gene: 8. CDR3 length: 15 residues. Germline V gene data show CDR1 as MNHNY and CDR2 as SVGAGI (reference sequence). CDR3 residues: CASSYQPGGNNEQFF. CDR3 coding DNA: TGTGCCAGCAGTTATCAGCCAGGGGGCAATAATGAGCAGTTCTTC.

The gene calls are TRBV28 and TRBJ1-3; 10 nucleotides agree with TRBD1. Germline assignment: CDR1 MDHEN and CDR2 SYDVKM. J was trimmed by 2 bases and V by 11 bases; bases with no gene match: 3. The CDR3 runs to 13 residues. The CDR3 DNA sequence: TGTGCCTGGGGGACAGGGGCTGGAAACACCATATATTTT. Translated: CAWGTGAGNTIYF.

The CDR3 DNA follows: TGTGCCAGCGTCCCCAGCGGGGCGTACAATGAGCAGTTCTTC. Translation gives CASVPSGAYNEQFF. V usage is TRBV6-1 and J usage is TRBJ2-1; TRBD2 matches at 7 bases. From germline, CDR1 is MNHNS and CDR2 SASEGT. The V and J ends lost 8 bases and 4 bases, in that order; junction bases with no gene match: 8. The CDR3 runs 14 residues.

This chain joins TRBV29-1 and TRBJ2-7; D uncertain. Germline V CDR1 and CDR2: SQVTM, ANQGSEA. V was shortened by 0 bases and J by 3 bases, with 3 bases between the two germline ends. This CDR3 is built from 11 residues. The CDR3 protein is CSVEDLYEQYF. The CDR3 coding sequence is TGCAGCGTTGAAGACCTCTACGAGCAGTACTTC.

The genes are TRBV29-1 and TRBJ2-7; 8 nucleotides match TRBD2. V was pared by 7 bases and J by 6 bases, with 5 bases of the junction left unmatched. CDR3 length: 11 residues. CDR1 and CDR2 (germline): SQVTM, ANQGSEA. CDR3 sequence (DNA): TGCAGCGGCGGGGGGTCCAGCGAGCAGTACTTC. Its translation is CSGGGSSEQYF.

The V call is TRBV14, the J call TRBJ1-5; tentatively, D is TRBD1 (6 bases). This CDR3 contains 14 residues. V was pared by 3 bases and J by 5 bases, with 11 bases between. CDR1 is SGHDN and CDR2 is FVKESK in the germline V gene. The CDR3 sequence: CASSQGGPHQPQHF. In DNA, the CDR3 is TGTGCCAGCAGCCAGGGGGGGCCCCATCAGCCCCAGCATTTT.

V and J are TRBV28 and TRBJ1-5; D is unresolved. Per the germline V gene, CDR1 is MDHEN and CDR2 is SYDVKM. The ends were cut back, 3 bases at V and 2 bases at J, with 8 bases in the middle. The CDR3 is made up of 14 amino acids. CDR3 in DNA: TGTGCCAGCAGTTTCAGGATTGGCAATCAGCCCCAGCATTTT. Translation: CASSFRIGNQPQHF.

The chain carries TRBV6-1 and TRBJ2-7, with 8 positions matching TRBD1. CDR3 length: 15 amino acids. The V and J ends lost 1 base and 3 bases, in that order; junction bases with no gene match: 5. Germline loops: CDR1 MNHNS, CDR2 SASEGT. CDR3 protein: CASSEETGANYEQYF. In nucleotides, the CDR3 is TGTGCCAGCAGTGAAGAGACAGGGGCGAACTACGAGCAGTACTTC.

V and J are TRBV7-9 and TRBJ1-2; unclear D gene. V lost 4 bases, J lost 2 bases, and 8 bases lay in between. CDR3 length: 13 amino acids. CDR1 and CDR2 (germline): SEHNR, FQNEAQ (reference sequence). CDR3 sequence: CASSSDVNYGYTF. The CDR3 DNA reads TGTGCCAGCAGCTCAGATGTAAACTATGGCTACACCTTC.

The chain carries TRBV18 and TRBJ2-7; 9 nucleotides match TRBD1. The V segment lost 10 bases and the J segment 4 bases; nucleotides outside the gene matches: 2. The CDR3 sequence is 11 residues long. Germline loops: CDR1 KGHSH, CDR2 LQKENI. The CDR3, as DNA: TGTGCCACCGGACAGGGGTACGAGCAGTACTTC. Protein: CATGQGYEQYF.

This rearrangement joins TRBV6-6 to TRBJ2-1, with TRBD2 identical over 7 bases. CDR1 is MNHNY and CDR2 is SVGAGI in the germline V gene (reference sequence). This CDR3 comprises 13 residues. J lost 5 bases, V lost 8 bases, and 6 bases had no gene match. CDR3 nucleotides: TGTGCCAGCCGTGGGGGGGGTAACAATGAGCAGTTCTTC. As protein: CASRGGGNNEQFF.

The J gene is TRBJ2-7, the V gene TRBV5-6; TRBD2 matches 8 bases. Germline V gene sequence: CDR1 SGHDT, CDR2 YYEEEE. Trimming at V came to 2 bases and at J to 7 bases, leaving 5 bases not matched to a gene. The CDR3 consists of 13 residues. Here the CDR3 DNA reads TGTGCCAGCAGCTTAGCGGGGGTGGGGGAGCAGTACTTC. This sequence encodes CASSLAGVGEQYF. The full variable domain, its missing parts supplied by reference TRBV5-6 and TRBJ2-7, is DAGVTQSPTHLIKTRGQQVTLRCSPKSGHDTVSWYQQALGQGPQFIFQYYEEEERQRGNFPDRFSGHQFPNYSSELNVNALLLGDSALYLCASSLAGVGEQYFGPGTRLTVT.

The V and J genes are TRBV5-1 and TRBJ2-5; D uncertain. The CDR3 consists of 15 residues. The germline V gene has CDR1 SGHRS and CDR2 YFSETQ. V lost 0 bases, J lost 1 base, and 10 bases lay in between. In nucleotides, the CDR3 is TGCGCCAGCAGCTTGGACTCTCGAGGCCAAGAGACCCAGTACTTC. It codes for CASSLDSRGQETQYF.

The chain links TRBV5-6 to TRBJ2-5, with TRBD2 matching 7 bases. Germline CDR1 and CDR2: SGHDT and YYEEEE. The CDR3 runs to 17 residues. The trim removed 7 bases at V and 10 bases at J, leaving 25 bases unmatched. CDR3 DNA sequence: TGTGCCAGCGGCAAATGGACCGGGACCCGAGGTGGGAGGGACCAGTACTTC. Translated, it gives CASGKWTGTRGGRDQYF.

The chain recombines TRBV29-1 with TRBJ2-1, with unresolved D. V was pared by 4 bases and J by 3 bases, with 10 bases between. Germline V CDR1 and CDR2: SQVTM, ANQGSEA. CDR3 length: 13 residues. The CDR3 sequence is CSVVQSNYNEQFF. For the CDR3, the DNA is TGCAGCGTTGTACAGAGCAACTACAATGAGCAGTTCTTC.

This rearrangement joins TRBV19 to TRBJ2-3; D gene ambiguous. The CDR3 runs to 14 residues. The ends were cut back, 1 base at V and 2 bases at J, with 7 bases in the middle. Germline V CDR1 and CDR2: LNHDA, SQIVND (reference sequence). CDR3 sequence (DNA): TGTGCCAGTAGTATAGGCGGCGACACAGATACGCAGTATTTT. This gives the protein CASSIGGDTDTQYF.

The V gene is TRBV5-1, the J gene TRBJ2-7; 9 bases line up with TRBD1. Germline values: CDR1 SGHRS, CDR2 YFSETQ. This CDR3 has 14 residues. V lost 3 bases to trimming and J lost 0 bases; unmatched junction nucleotides: 1. The CDR3 DNA reads as TGCGCCAGCAGCTGGGACAGGGCCTCCTACGAGCAGTACTTC. It specifies CASSWDRASYEQYF.